These 30 T cell receptor beta chains originate from one sample sequenced in a study of naive and memory T cell subsets. Overall study findings and caveats: Especially in CD8 cells, naive repertoires contained a few larger clonotypes, possibly CD45RA-re-expressing memory cells.

Their recognized antigens are unknown. An equimolar mix of two oligonucleotides served as the beta constant-region primer for TRBC1 and TRBC2. Nested alpha and beta constant-region primers with the SP2 primer drove four PCR rounds on ligated cDNA. TCRdb recomputed calls from the UMI-ligation and nested PCR reads with MiXCR, one row per CDR3 protein. The data hold over 110,000 distinct CDR3 sequences, with about a fifth observed a single time. The sequenced sample consisted of naive CD8+ T cells from blood. The receptors were sampled from a human donor in good health.

The chain employs TRBV28 and TRBJ1-1; 8 bases align to TRBD1. With 5 bases clipped from V and 7 bases from J, the junction kept 12 bases outside the gene matches. CDR1 and CDR2 from the germline V gene are MDHEN and SYDVKM. This CDR3 is 15 amino acids long. The CDR3 DNA follows: TGTGCCAGCAGTGAGGACAGGGTTTGGGATGGTGAAGCTTTCTTT. Translated, it gives CASSEDRVWDGEAFF.

CDR3 region: CASSVSVSYNEQFF. CDR3 DNA sequence: TGTGCCAGCAGCGTCTCCGTCTCCTACAATGAGCAGTTCTTC. The chain uses TRBV9 and TRBJ2-1; D call uncertain. CDR1 is SGDLS and CDR2 is YYNGEE in the germline V gene. Deletions cut 2 bases from V and 0 bases from J, with 6 bases between. This CDR3 region has 14 residues.

This clonotype was observed a few times. The CDR3 region has the DNA TGTGCCAGCAGTTTAAAGGGGACAGAGACAGATACGCAGTATTTT. This sequence encodes CASSLKGTETDTQYF. The chain uses TRBV28 and TRBJ2-3, with TRBD1 matching 7 bases. Germline loops: CDR1 MDHEN, CDR2 SYDVKM. V shed 2 bases, J shed 3 bases, and the junction held 5 bases outside the gene matches. The CDR3 is 15 amino acids.

DNA for the CDR3: TGTGCCAGCAGCGTAGGTAGGTTACAGGGGTTACTGAACACTGAAGCTTTCTTT. Encoded protein: CASSVGRLQGLLNTEAFF. V usage is TRBV9 and J usage is TRBJ1-1; 7 bases are a match to TRBD1. The CDR3 runs to 18 residues. CDR1 is SGDLS, CDR2 YYNGEE, per germline. J lost 0 bases, V lost 0 bases, and 11 bases had no gene match.

This clonotype was observed a handful of times. The rearrangement joins TRBV5-4 to TRBJ2-7; D might be TRBD2 (6 bases). Germline V gives CDR1 SGHNT, CDR2 YYREEE (reference sequence). V lost 0 bases, J lost 3 bases, and 16 bases lay in between. The CDR3 runs 16 residues. CDR3 protein: CASSLGAGGVRYEQYF. The CDR3 coding sequence is TGTGCCAGCAGCTTGGGGGCGGGCGGGGTGCGCTACGAGCAGTACTTC.

The gene calls are TRBV7-6 and TRBJ1-4; D not certain. Germline CDR1 is SGHVS and CDR2 is FNYEAQ. Trimming pared 5 bases from V and 0 bases from J, leaving 7 bases between. This CDR3 region has 14 residues. The CDR3, as DNA: TGTGCCAGCAGCCCGCGGCCAACTAATGAAAAACTGTTTTTT. Its protein product is CASSPRPTNEKLFF.

V gene TRBV28 combines with J gene TRBJ2-3, with a possible D match to TRBD1 (6 bases). Trimming stripped 7 bases from V and 6 bases from J, with 17 bases between. Per the germline V gene, CDR1 is MDHEN and CDR2 is SYDVKM. The CDR3 consists of 14 residues. As DNA, the CDR3 is TGTGCCAGCATCAAATCAGGGGTGGACGATACGCAGTATTTT. It codes for CASIKSGVDDTQYF. The variable domain in full, completed from reference TRBV28 and TRBJ2-3, reads DVKVTQSSRYLVKRTGEKVFLECVQDMDHENMFWYRQDPGLGLRLIYFSYDVKMKEKGDIPEGYSVSREKKERFSLILESASTNQTSMYLCASIKSGVDDTQYFGPGTRLTVL.

The V call is TRBV14, the J call TRBJ2-5; D might be TRBD2 (6 bases). The V and J ends lost 3 bases and 5 bases respectively, with 13 bases between them. The CDR3 spans 14 residues. Germline V gene sequence: CDR1 SGHDN, CDR2 FVKESK. CDR3 nucleotide sequence: TGTGCCAGCAGCCATACAGGCGGGGTGGAGACCCAGTACTTC. Translation gives CASSHTGGVETQYF.

The V call is TRBV27, the J call TRBJ1-4; D is perhaps TRBD1 (6 bases). V lost 6 bases and J 8 bases, leaving 10 bases between the germline ends. This CDR3 contains 12 residues. Per germline, CDR1 MNHEY and CDR2 SMNVEV (reference sequence). CDR3 sequence reads: CASSRGGEKLFF. CDR3 DNA: TGTGCCAGCAGCAGGGGAGGAGAAAAACTGTTTTTT.

The chain joins TRBV2 to TRBJ2-3; 11 bases fit TRBD2. The CDR3 is 16 residues long. J was trimmed by 0 bases and V by 7 bases; bases with no gene match: 6. CDR1 is SNHLY and CDR2 is FYNNEI in the germline V gene. The CDR3 DNA sequence: TGTGCCAGCATACTACTAGCGGGAGCAAGCACAGATACGCAGTATTTT. Amino acids: CASILLAGASTDTQYF.

This clonotype occurred a few times. V is TRBV27 and J is TRBJ2-7, with 8 nucleotides matching TRBD1. Germline lookup yields CDR1 MNHEY and CDR2 SMNVEV (reference sequence). This CDR3 has 15 residues. J lost 2 bases, V lost 4 bases, and 7 bases had no gene match. The CDR3 here is CASSYPGTGTYEQYF. The CDR3 nucleotides are TGTGCCAGCAGTTATCCCGGGACAGGTACCTACGAGCAGTACTTC.

This clonotype appeared many times. The rearrangement joins TRBV4-2 to TRBJ2-1; 8 positions match TRBD2. V shed 0 bases and J 5 bases; nucleotides not matched to a gene: 9. This CDR3 contains 17 residues. CDR1 and CDR2 from the germline V gene are LGHNA and YNFKEQ. CDR3 loop: CASSQDESSGPDNEQFF. The DNA of the CDR3 is TGTGCCAGCAGCCAAGATGAGTCTAGCGGGCCAGACAATGAGCAGTTCTTC.

J is TRBJ2-1 and V is TRBV28, with 12 nucleotides matching TRBD2. The CDR3 is made up of 19 amino acids. Germline loops: CDR1 MDHEN, CDR2 SYDVKM. The V gene end was trimmed by 3 bases and the J gene end by 0 bases; junction bases not matched to a gene: 9. The CDR3, as DNA: TGTGCCAGCAGTTTTATAGGACTAGCGGGAACATCCTCCTACAATGAGCAGTTCTTC. Translation: CASSFIGLAGTSSYNEQFF.

This chain joins TRBV7-6 and TRBJ2-7; TRBD2 might be the D (5 bases). Germline CDR1 is SGHVS and CDR2 is FNYEAQ. Trimming took off 1 base at V and 2 bases at J, with 9 bases between the two ends. The CDR3 runs 14 residues. The CDR3 DNA follows: TGTGCCAGCAGCTTAGGCCGGGGTGCCTACGAGCAGTACTTC. Residues: CASSLGRGAYEQYF.

This clonotype has a handful of counts. This sequence joins TRBV2 and TRBJ2-2; TRBD1 matches at 7 bases. Losses at the gene ends were 9 bases for V and 0 bases for J; bases not matched to a gene: 4. The CDR3 extends over 14 amino acids. Germline V CDR1 and CDR2: SNHLY, FYNNEI. CDR3 DNA: TGTGCCAGACAGGGGTCCGCGAACACCGGGGAGCTGTTTTTT. This translates into CARQGSANTGELFF.

The CDR3 spells CASSYSLGQAYEQYF. CDR3 bases: TGTGCCAGCAGTTACTCCCTAGGACAGGCCTACGAGCAGTACTTC. V is TRBV6-2 or TRBV6-3 and J is TRBJ2-7, with 7 bases matching TRBD1. Trimming cost V 0 bases and J 2 bases; bases outside gene matches: 4. The germline V gene has CDR1 MNHEY and CDR2 SVGEGT. This CDR3 spans 15 amino acids.

The rearrangement uses TRBV9 and TRBJ1-2, with no clear D. The CDR3 sequence is 16 residues long. V lost 0 bases and J lost 4, with 16 bases in between. The germline CDR1 and CDR2 sequences are SGDLS and YYNGEE. The CDR3 here is CASSVESHPSPYGYTF. CDR3 in DNA: TGTGCCAGCAGCGTAGAGTCCCATCCTTCACCCTATGGCTACACCTTC.

CDR3 region: CASQHVSSEQFF. In DNA, the CDR3 is TGTGCCAGCCAACACGTGAGCTCTGAGCAGTTCTTC. V usage is TRBV27 and J usage is TRBJ2-1, with D unclear. Germline V gene lookup returns CDR1 MNHEY and CDR2 SMNVEV (reference sequence). V was cut by 8 bases and J by 9 bases, with 14 bases left in between. This CDR3 is 12 amino acids long.

The chain couples TRBV28 to TRBJ2-7; weak D call: TRBD1 (5 bases). V lost 5 bases and J 4 bases, leaving 12 bases between the germline ends. The CDR3 is 13 amino acids. In germline, CDR1 is MDHEN, CDR2 SYDVKM. The CDR3 is CASSPHRLYEQYF. The CDR3 nucleotides are TGTGCCAGCAGTCCACACAGGCTATACGAGCAGTACTTC. Filled out from reference TRBV28 and TRBJ2-7, the complete variable domain reads DVKVTQSSRYLVKRTGEKVFLECVQDMDHENMFWYRQDPGLGLRLIYFSYDVKMKEKGDIPEGYSVSREKKERFSLILESASTNQTSMYLCASSPHRLYEQYFGPGTRLTVT.

This clonotype has only a few counts. This chain connects TRBV29-1 to TRBJ2-5, with TRBD1 as a possible D gene (5 bases). Germline V gives CDR1 SQVTM, CDR2 ANQGSEA. The V gene lost 1 base and the J gene lost 4 bases, with 16 bases spanning the gap. The CDR3 extends over 15 amino acids. Here the CDR3 reads CSVEGGTGPRETQYF. The CDR3 DNA is TGCAGCGTTGAAGGAGGCACAGGCCCAAGAGAGACCCAGTACTTC.

This clonotype has more than one count but fewer than ten. The chain carries TRBV20-1 and TRBJ2-3; TRBD2 might be the D (6 bases). The CDR3 totals 16 residues. V was cut by 3 bases and J by 6 bases, with 22 bases left in between. The V gene's germline CDR1 is DFQATT and CDR2 SNEGSKA (reference sequence). CDR3 protein: CSASRLVVSGGDTQYF. In DNA, the CDR3 is TGCAGTGCTAGTCGCCTGGTGGTTTCTGGGGGGGATACGCAGTATTTT.

This chain links TRBV3-1 with TRBJ2-1; maybe TRBD1 (5 bases). Germline V lookup: CDR1 LGHDT, CDR2 YNNKEL (reference sequence). Trimming stripped 1 base from V and 0 bases from J, with 10 bases between. The CDR3 spans 16 residues. The DNA for the CDR3 is TGTGCCAGCAGCCAAGCCAGGGCGAGCTCCTACAATGAGCAGTTCTTC. This gives the protein CASSQARASSYNEQFF.

The rearrangement links TRBV24-1 to TRBJ1-5, with a possible D match to TRBD1 (5 bases). CDR1 KGHDR and CDR2 SFDVKD come from the germline V gene. CDR3 length equals 14 residues. The germline V and J ends were trimmed by 4 bases and 4 bases, with 10 bases remaining between them. CDR3 amino acids: CATSDPDTNQPQHF. The CDR3 nucleotides read TGTGCCACCAGTGACCCGGACACGAATCAGCCCCAGCATTTT.

The sample holds many counts of this clonotype. The chain recombines TRBV7-9 with TRBJ2-7, with D unclear. The germline gives CDR1 SEHNR, CDR2 FQNEAQ (reference sequence). The CDR3 extends over 13 amino acids. The V gene lost 5 bases and the J gene lost 3 bases, with 11 bases spanning the gap. The CDR3 DNA follows: TGTGCCAGCAGCCCCGGCCCGTTCTACGAGCAGTACTTC. It codes for CASSPGPFYEQYF.

This clonotype was picked up a small number of times. The gene calls are TRBV20-1 and TRBJ2-7; 15 bases agree with TRBD2. With 1 base clipped from V and 6 bases from J, the junction kept 13 bases outside the gene matches. Germline values: CDR1 DFQATT, CDR2 SNEGSKA (reference sequence). The CDR3 covers 18 residues. The CDR3 protein is CSARGWTSGRAKLGEQYF. Here the CDR3 DNA reads TGCAGTGCTAGAGGGTGGACTAGCGGGAGGGCAAAATTGGGCGAGCAGTACTTC.

Here the CDR3 DNA reads TGTGCCAGCAGCTTGTACAGGGCTAGCGGCCACTACGAGCAGTACTTC. It translates to CASSLYRASGHYEQYF. This sequence joins TRBV7-6 and TRBJ2-7; D is perhaps TRBD2 (7 bases). This CDR3 is 16 amino acids long. Germline values: CDR1 SGHVS, CDR2 FNYEAQ. V was cut by 3 bases and J by 3 bases, with 18 bases left in between.

The rearrangement joins TRBV2 to TRBJ2-7, with TRBD1 matching over 9 bases. The ends lost 5 bases at V and 1 base at J; junction bases unmatched: 9. The CDR3 has 16 amino acids. The germline V gene encodes CDR1 SNHLY and CDR2 FYNNEI. The CDR3 coding sequence is TGTGCCAGCAGTCCTTTAGGGGGACAGGGATCCTACGAGCAGTACTTC. It codes for CASSPLGGQGSYEQYF.

The chain is built from TRBV13 and TRBJ2-1, with unresolved D. Germline CDR1 PRHDT, CDR2 FYEKMQ (reference sequence). The CDR3 is 13 residues long. V was shortened by 8 bases and J by 6 bases, with 14 bases between the two germline ends. The CDR3 DNA follows: TGTGCCAGCGGGGAAAACCTCGTCAATGAGCAGTTCTTC. This codes for CASGENLVNEQFF.

This clonotype was observed a few times. This chain uses TRBV4-3 with TRBJ2-1; perhaps TRBD1 as D (6 bases). Deletions cut 0 bases from V and 7 bases from J, with 13 bases between. The CDR3 runs to 15 residues. Germline V CDR1 and CDR2: LGHNA, YSLEER. The CDR3 loop is CASSQDSFRGNEQFF. CDR3 DNA: TGCGCCAGCAGCCAAGACTCGTTCAGGGGTAATGAGCAGTTCTTC.

The rearrangement uses TRBV7-9 and TRBJ1-2; 8 bases are a match to TRBD1. CDR1 and CDR2 from the germline V gene are SEHNR and FQNEAQ (reference sequence). V shed 6 bases and J 7 bases; nucleotides not matched to a gene: 13. The CDR3 loop spans 15 amino acids. The CDR3, as DNA: TGTGCCAGCAGGACCTCCGCAGCAGGGGGCAGTGGCTACACCTTC. It yields the protein CASRTSAAGGSGYTF.